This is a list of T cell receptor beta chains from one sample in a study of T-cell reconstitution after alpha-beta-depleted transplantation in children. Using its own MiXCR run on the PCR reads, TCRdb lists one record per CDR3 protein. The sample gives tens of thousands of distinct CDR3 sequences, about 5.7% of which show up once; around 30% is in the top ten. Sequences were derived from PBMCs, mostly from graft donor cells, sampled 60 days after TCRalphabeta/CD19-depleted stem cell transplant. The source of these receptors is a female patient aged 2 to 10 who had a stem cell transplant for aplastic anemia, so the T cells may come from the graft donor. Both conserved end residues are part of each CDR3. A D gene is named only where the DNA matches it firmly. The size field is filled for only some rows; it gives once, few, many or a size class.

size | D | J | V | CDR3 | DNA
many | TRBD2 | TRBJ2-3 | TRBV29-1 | CSGRGELAGGSSTDTQYF | TGCAGCGGGCGGGGAGAACTAGCGGGGGGATCTAGCACAGATACGCAGTATTTT
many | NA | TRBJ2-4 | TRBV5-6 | CASSLRVWGDLAKNIQYF | TGTGCCAGCAGCTTAAGAGTTTGGGGGGACCTAGCCAAAAACATTCAGTACTTC
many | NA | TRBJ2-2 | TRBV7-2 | CASSLEVGELFF | TGTGCCAGCAGCTTAGAAGTCGGGGAGCTGTTTTTT
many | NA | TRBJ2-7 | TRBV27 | CASSLFWAGEQYF | TGTGCCAGCAGTTTATTTTGGGCAGGGGAGCAGTACTTC
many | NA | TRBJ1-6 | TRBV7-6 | CASSLWSSEGSPLHF | TGTGCCAGCAGCTTATGGTCCTCGGAGGGCTCACCCCTCCACTTT
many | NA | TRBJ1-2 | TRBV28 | CASSLYRDGGYTF | TGTGCCAGCAGTTTGTACAGGGACGGGGGCTACACCTTC
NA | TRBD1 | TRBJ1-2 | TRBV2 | CASTILTGTGLYGYTF | TGTGCCAGCACCATCCTCACCGGGACAGGGCTTTATGGCTACACCTTC
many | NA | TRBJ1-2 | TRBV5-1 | CASSSNRDRGYTF | TGCGCCAGCAGCTCCAACAGGGATCGCGGCTACACCTTC
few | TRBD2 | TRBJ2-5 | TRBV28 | CASNLTPGLAGGPRQETQYF | TGTGCCAGCAATCTTACCCCGGGGCTAGCGGGAGGGCCCCGACAAGAGACCCAGTACTTC
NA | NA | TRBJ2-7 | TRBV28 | CASSPSGPYEQYF | TGTGCCAGCAGCCCAAGCGGGCCTTACGAGCAGTACTTC
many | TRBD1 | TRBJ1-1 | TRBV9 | CASSVARGQRAFF | TGTGCCAGCAGCGTAGCGAGGGGGCAGCGAGCTTTCTTT
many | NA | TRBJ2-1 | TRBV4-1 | CASSQVRGGNEQFF | TGCGCCAGCAGCCAAGTGAGAGGGGGCAATGAGCAGTTCTTC
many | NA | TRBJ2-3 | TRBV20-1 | CSASSLDTDTQYF | TGCAGTGCCTCCAGCTTAGACACAGATACGCAGTATTTT
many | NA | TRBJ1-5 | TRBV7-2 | CASSLGYGGQPQHF | TGTGCCAGCAGCTTAGGCTATGGGGGTCAGCCCCAGCATTTT
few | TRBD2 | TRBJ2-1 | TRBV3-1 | CASSWTSGTYEQFF | TGTGCCAGCAGCTGGACTAGCGGGACCTATGAGCAGTTCTTC
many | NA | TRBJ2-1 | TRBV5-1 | CASGRGEFYNEQFF | TGCGCCAGCGGCAGGGGAGAATTCTACAATGAGCAGTTCTTC
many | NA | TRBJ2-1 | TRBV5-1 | CASSLRGSGDNEQFF | TGCGCCAGCAGCTTGCGTGGCTCAGGGGACAATGAGCAGTTCTTC
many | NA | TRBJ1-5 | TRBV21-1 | CASTMTGGFNQPQHF | TGTGCCAGCACCATGACAGGGGGTTTCAATCAGCCCCAGCATTTT
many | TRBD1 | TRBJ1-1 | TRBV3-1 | CASTGTGEPAFF | TGTGCCAGCACCGGGACAGGGGAGCCAGCTTTCTTT
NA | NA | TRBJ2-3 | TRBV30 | CAWNRGPATDTQYF | TGTGCCTGGAACCGGGGACCAGCCACAGATACGCAGTATTTT
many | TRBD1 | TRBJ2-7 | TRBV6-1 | CASTWDRGFYEQYF | TGTGCCAGCACTTGGGACAGGGGGTTCTACGAGCAGTACTTC
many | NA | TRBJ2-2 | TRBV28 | CASRRGAGELFF | TGTGCCAGCAGAAGGGGGGCCGGGGAGCTGTTTTTT
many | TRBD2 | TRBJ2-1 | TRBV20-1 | CSASPTSGSSSYNEQFF | TGCAGTGCTAGTCCGACTAGCGGCTCAAGCTCCTACAATGAGCAGTTCTTC
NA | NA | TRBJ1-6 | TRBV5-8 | CASSLGENNSPLHF | TGTGCCAGCAGCTTGGGGGAAAATAATTCACCCCTCCACTTT
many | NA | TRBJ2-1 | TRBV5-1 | CASSGTIRDFGDEQFF | TGCGCCAGCAGCGGGACAATCCGGGACTTCGGGGATGAGCAGTTCTTC
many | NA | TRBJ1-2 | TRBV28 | CASTPNKRGYTF | TGTGCCAGCACGCCCAACAAGAGGGGCTACACCTTC
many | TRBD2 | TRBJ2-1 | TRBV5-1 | CASSSSGSLAINEQFF | TGCGCCAGCAGCTCGAGCGGGAGTTTAGCAATCAATGAGCAGTTCTTC
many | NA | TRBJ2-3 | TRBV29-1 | CSVRRGDTQYF | TGCAGCGTTAGAAGGGGTGATACGCAGTATTTT
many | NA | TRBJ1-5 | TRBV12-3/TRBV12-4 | CASSSSQGSNQPQHF | TGTGCCAGCAGCTCTAGCCAGGGTAGCAATCAGCCCCAGCATTTT
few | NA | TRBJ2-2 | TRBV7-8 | CASSLLSGKTTGELFF | TGTGCCAGCAGCTTATTGTCAGGGAAAACCACCGGGGAGCTGTTTTTT
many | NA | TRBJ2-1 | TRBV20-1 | CSVYPVGGSYNEQFF | TGCAGTGTTTACCCAGTCGGCGGGTCCTACAATGAGCAGTTCTTC
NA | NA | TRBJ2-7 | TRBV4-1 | CASREEHGRSEQYF | TGCGCCAGCAGAGAGGAGCACGGGCGGAGTGAGCAGTACTTC
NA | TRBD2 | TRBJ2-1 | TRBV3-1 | CASSMTSGRNEQFF | TGTGCCAGCAGCATGACTAGCGGGCGCAATGAGCAGTTCTTC
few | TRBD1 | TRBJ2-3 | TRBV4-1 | CASSPWDRGDTDTQYF | TGCGCCAGCAGCCCCTGGGACAGGGGGGACACAGATACGCAGTATTTT
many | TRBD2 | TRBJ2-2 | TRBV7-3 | CASSWGGTAENTGELFF | TGTGCCAGCAGCTGGGGAGGGACTGCAGAGAACACCGGGGAGCTGTTTTTT
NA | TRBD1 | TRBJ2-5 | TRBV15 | CATSRETGGAETQYF | TGTGCCACCAGCAGAGAGACAGGGGGCGCGGAGACCCAGTACTTC
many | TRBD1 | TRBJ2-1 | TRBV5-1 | CASSRAGTDYNEQFF | TGCGCCAGCAGCAGGGCCGGGACAGACTACAATGAGCAGTTCTTC
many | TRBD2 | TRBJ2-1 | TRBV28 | CASSESSGRIAEQFF | TGTGCCAGCAGTGAAAGTAGCGGGAGGATCGCCGAGCAGTTCTTC
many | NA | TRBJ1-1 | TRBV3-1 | CASTVSRVNTEAFF | TGTGCCAGCACCGTCTCGAGGGTGAACACTGAAGCTTTCTTT
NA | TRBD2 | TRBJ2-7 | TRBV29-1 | CSVPGTSGYEQYF | TGCAGCGTCCCCGGGACTAGCGGCTACGAGCAGTACTTC
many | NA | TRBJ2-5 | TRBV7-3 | CASSLSRKVQETQYF | TGTGCCAGCAGCTTAAGCAGGAAAGTCCAAGAGACCCAGTACTTC
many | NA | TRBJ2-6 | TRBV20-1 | CSAPSLERVSGANVLTF | TGCAGTGCTCCTTCCCTAGAACGAGTCTCTGGGGCCAACGTCCTGACTTTC
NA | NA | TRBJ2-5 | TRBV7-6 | CASSRLGRRETQYF | TGTGCCAGCAGCCGTCTTGGCCGGAGAGAGACCCAGTACTTC
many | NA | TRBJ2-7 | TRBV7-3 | CASSLAEGYAYEQYF | TGTGCCAGCAGCTTGGCGGAGGGGTATGCCTACGAGCAGTACTTC
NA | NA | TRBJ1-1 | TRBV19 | CASRYDLNTEAFF | TGTGCCAGTCGATATGACCTAAACACTGAAGCTTTCTTT
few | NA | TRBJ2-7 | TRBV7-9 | CASSSFLPHYEQYF | TGTGCCAGCAGCTCTTTTCTTCCTCACTACGAGCAGTACTTC
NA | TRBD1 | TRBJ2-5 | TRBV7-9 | CASCQGVDQYF | TGTGCCAGCTGTCAGGGGGTCGACCAGTACTTC
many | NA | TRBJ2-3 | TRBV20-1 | CSARGSQGYSPDTQYF | TGCAGTGCTAGAGGGTCCCAGGGGTATAGCCCAGATACGCAGTATTTT
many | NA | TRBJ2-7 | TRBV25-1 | CASSEPERAGLYEQYF | TGTGCCAGCAGTGAACCGGAGAGGGCAGGCCTCTACGAGCAGTACTTC
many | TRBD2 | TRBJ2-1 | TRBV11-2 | CASSLWTSGGNNEQFF | TGTGCCAGCAGCCTATGGACTAGCGGGGGGAACAATGAGCAGTTCTTC
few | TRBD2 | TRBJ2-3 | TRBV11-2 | CASSTRTSGGPTDTQYF | TGTGCCAGCAGCACTAGGACTAGCGGGGGCCCCACAGATACGCAGTATTTT
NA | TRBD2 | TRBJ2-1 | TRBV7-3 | CASSFTGLAGGREQFF | TGTGCCAGCAGCTTTACGGGACTAGCGGGGGGGCGCGAGCAGTTCTTC